The 20 T cell receptor beta chains given below trace back to one sample, sequenced in a study of blood T cell repertoires in COVID-19. Profiled with immunoSEQ multiplex PCR; TCRdb holds only in-frame clones, not every one. The data contain 150,000 to 200,000 clones, 80% to 95% of them singletons. Input material: peripheral blood. The receptors stem from a young man with COVID-19, enrolled during active disease.

V is TRBV2 and J is TRBJ2-7; D ambiguous. V shed 8 bases and J shed 3 bases, with 8 bases lying between them. This CDR3 has 11 amino acids. CDR1 is SNHLY, CDR2 FYNNEI, per germline. CDR3 sequence reads: CASSYNYEQYF. The CDR3 nucleotides read TGTGCCAGCTCCTATAACTACGAGCAGTACTTC.

This sequence joins TRBV7-3 and TRBJ1-1; D not resolved. Germline V lookup: CDR1 SGHTA, CDR2 FQGTGA. The CDR3 is made up of 15 amino acids. V was clipped by 3 bases and J by 1 base, with 12 bases between them. The DNA of the CDR3 is TGTGCCAGCAGCTTCTCCTCCCGGGGGAACACTGAAGCTTTCTTT. Translated, it gives CASSFSSRGNTEAFF.

The CDR3 DNA follows: TGTGCCAGCAGCTTATCGGACAGCTACGAGCAGTACTTC. Translation gives CASSLSDSYEQYF. The V and J genes are TRBV7-8 and TRBJ2-7; the D gene is possibly TRBD1 (6 bases). The CDR3 contains 13 residues. V lost 2 bases, J lost 3 bases, and 8 bases lay in between. The germline CDR1 and CDR2 sequences are SGHVS and FQNEAQ.

The V gene is TRBV3-1 (or the pseudogene TRBV3-2), the J gene TRBJ2-7; 8 positions match TRBD2. With V trimmed by 4 bases and J by 3 bases, 17 bases remained unmatched. In germline, CDR1 is LGHDT, CDR2 YNNKEL (reference sequence). This CDR3 comprises 18 residues. The CDR3 region is CASSPPTKAGVRVYEQYF. CDR3 nucleotides: TGTGCCAGCAGCCCACCGACTAAAGCGGGAGTGAGGGTCTACGAGCAGTACTTC.

The chain joins TRBV5-8 to TRBJ1-1; 12 bases fit TRBD1. J gave up 6 bases and V 3 bases, and 3 bases lay outside the gene matches. Germline V gene lookup returns CDR1 SGHTS and CDR2 YDEGEE. The CDR3 covers 14 residues. The CDR3, as DNA: TGTGCCAGCAGCTCCGGGACAGGGGGCGCTGAAGCTTTCTTT. It codes for CASSSGTGGAEAFF.

The chain carries TRBV12-3 or TRBV12-4 and TRBJ1-1; no clear D. V was pared by 8 bases and J by 6 bases, with 10 bases between. The CDR3 contains 11 residues. The CDR3 protein is CASASRAEAFF. The CDR3 nucleotides are TGTGCCAGCGCTTCGCGAGCTGAAGCTTTCTTT.

This chain links TRBV7-9 with TRBJ2-1; 13 nucleotides align to TRBD2. Per the germline V gene, CDR1 is SEHNR and CDR2 is FQNEAQ (reference sequence). The CDR3 has 18 residues. V lost 5 bases, J lost 3 bases, and 10 bases stayed unmatched. This chain's CDR3 is CASSTTLAGGRGYNEQFF. CDR3 DNA: TGTGCCAGCAGCACCACACTAGCGGGGGGGCGTGGCTACAATGAGCAGTTCTTC.

The chain has TRBV5-6 and TRBJ2-7; a possible D gene is TRBD1 (6 bases). V gave up 4 bases and J gave up 4 bases, with 15 bases separating them. In germline, CDR1 is SGHDT, CDR2 YYEEEE. The CDR3 has 14 amino acids. The CDR3, as DNA: TGTGCCAGCAGCACCCGGGACATCGGTTACGAGCAGTACTTC. Amino acid sequence: CASSTRDIGYEQYF.

The J gene is TRBJ1-1, the V gene TRBV15; TRBD1 aligns across 7 bases. The CDR3 contains 14 residues. Losses at the gene ends were 10 bases for V and 2 bases for J; bases not matched to a gene: 10. Germline CDR1 LNHNV, CDR2 YYDKDF (reference sequence). The CDR3 region has the DNA TGTGCCAGCTCCCTAGGGACAGCCAACACTGAAGCTTTCTTT. The encoded protein is CASSLGTANTEAFF.

This chain connects TRBV28 to TRBJ2-1, with a weak D call TRBD2 (6 bases). There are 16 residues in the CDR3. The ends were cut back, 3 bases at V and 2 bases at J, with 14 bases in the middle. CDR1 is MDHEN, CDR2 SYDVKM, per germline. Here the CDR3 DNA reads TGTGCCAGCAGTTTCATCGGGGGTATACCCTACAATGAGCAGTTCTTC. Encoded protein: CASSFIGGIPYNEQFF. Using reference TRBV28 and TRBJ2-1 for the parts outside the CDR3, the full variable domain is DVKVTQSSRYLVKRTGEKVFLECVQDMDHENMFWYRQDPGLGLRLIYFSYDVKMKEKGDIPEGYSVSREKKERFSLILESASTNQTSMYLCASSFIGGIPYNEQFFGPGTRLTVL.

V usage is TRBV7-9 and J usage is TRBJ2-2; weak D call: TRBD1 (6 bases). There are 15 residues in the CDR3. Germline CDR1 reads SEHNR; CDR2 reads FQNEAQ (reference sequence). V lost 5 bases to trimming and J lost 5 bases, with 15 bases between them. The CDR3 DNA reads TGTGCCAGCAGCCTACAGGGTAAGTCTACCGGGGAGCTGTTTTTT. It codes for CASSLQGKSTGELFF.

The V and J genes are TRBV7-9 and TRBJ2-7; 8 nucleotides line up with TRBD2. Per the germline V gene, CDR1 is SEHNR and CDR2 is FQNEAQ (reference sequence). There are 14 residues in the CDR3. V was clipped by 4 bases and J by 6 bases; unmatched bases: 8. Here the CDR3 DNA reads TGTGCCAGCAGCTCGGAGGGTAGCGGGATCGAGCAGTACTTC. It specifies CASSSEGSGIEQYF.

This clone has just one count. The V call is TRBV6-5, the J call TRBJ2-5; D remains ambiguous. Per germline, CDR1 MNHEY and CDR2 SVGAGI. The CDR3 length is 15 residues. Trimming stripped 1 base from V and 1 base from J, with 10 bases between. CDR3: CASSYYGQVQETQYF. The DNA of the CDR3 is TGTGCCAGCAGTTACTATGGGCAGGTCCAAGAGACCCAGTACTTC.

The chain couples TRBV28 to TRBJ1-2; TRBD1 matches 8 bases. Germline V CDR1 and CDR2: MDHEN, SYDVKM. This CDR3 comprises 15 residues. Unmatched junction bases numbered 10, after V lost 4 bases and J lost 6 bases. The CDR3 DNA reads TGTGCCAGCAGTTCGACGGACAGGGAAATGAATGGCTACACCTTC. Protein product: CASSSTDREMNGYTF.

The chain links TRBV27 to TRBJ2-5, with D unresolved. Deletions cut 0 bases from V and 2 bases from J, with 7 bases between. Germline CDR1 MNHEY, CDR2 SMNVEV (reference sequence). This CDR3 has 14 residues. In DNA, the CDR3 is TGTGCCAGCAGTTTATCTCCAGGTCAAGAGACCCAGTACTTC. It specifies CASSLSPGQETQYF.

This rearrangement joins TRBV10-3 to TRBJ2-7; 10 bases map to TRBD1. The CDR3 sequence is 14 residues long. Germline lookup yields CDR1 ENHRY and CDR2 SYGVKD. V was clipped by 9 bases and J by 5 bases; unmatched bases: 10. The CDR3, as DNA: TGTGCCATAAGGACAGGGGGGAGAACGGACGAGCAGTACTTC. It encodes CAIRTGGRTDEQYF.

The chain recombines TRBV6-5 with TRBJ1-2; no clear D gene. CDR3 length: 13 residues. Germline values: CDR1 MNHEY, CDR2 SVGAGI. Trimming took off 2 bases at V and 4 bases at J, with 8 bases between the two ends. The CDR3 DNA follows: TGTGCCAGCAGTTACGGGGAGTTCTATGGCTACACCTTC. Translation: CASSYGEFYGYTF.

The rearrangement joins TRBV18 to TRBJ2-7, with D possibly TRBD1 on 5 matching bases. Germline V CDR1 and CDR2: KGHSH, LQKENI. This CDR3 is built from 14 residues. The V and J ends lost 1 base and 4 bases respectively, with 11 bases between them. CDR3 residues: CASSPRQGSYEQYF. The CDR3 DNA is TGTGCCAGCTCACCACGTCAGGGCTCATACGAGCAGTACTTC.

The CDR3, as DNA: TGTGCCAGCAGCGGATCCCATACAGGGTGGGAACTCACAGATACGCAGTATTTT. Translating gives CASSGSHTGWELTDTQYF. The chain carries TRBV27 and TRBJ2-3; a possible D gene is TRBD1 (6 bases). The CDR3 sequence is 18 residues long. Looked up from germline, CDR1 is MNHEY and CDR2 is SMNVEV (reference sequence). V gave up 6 bases and J gave up 2 bases, with 24 bases separating them.

The rearrangement links TRBV19 to TRBJ2-7, with TRBD1 as a possible D gene (5 bases). Germline V CDR1 and CDR2: LNHDA, SQIVND (reference sequence). Trimming removed 3 bases from V and 4 bases from J, with 16 bases in between. This CDR3 region has 15 residues. CDR3 bases: TGTGCCAGTAGTATTTTAGCAGGGAAGGTGTACGAGCAGTACTTC. Its translation: CASSILAGKVYEQYF. Full variable domain (remainder filled in from reference TRBV19 and TRBJ2-7): DGGITQSPKYLFRKEGQNVTLSCEQNLNHDAMYWYRQDPGQGLRLIYYSQIVNDFQKGDIAEGYSVSREKKESFPLTVTSAQKNPTAFYLCASSILAGKVYEQYFGPGTRLTVT.